The sequence of this T cell receptor beta chain was determined in a study of cytomegalovirus exposure and HLA in healthy donors. Study context: Unique TCR beta sequences numbering approximately 120 million came from 150 million to 200 million T cells in an earlier analysis. An early data release held around 80 million unique TCRs from HLA-typed donors. Study findings and constraints: HLA-A and HLA-B allele assignments for most subjects were reportedly predicted accurately using TCR beta sequences. Later analysis demonstrated an association between a missense DCLRE1C variant and TCR beta V- and J-gene trimming.

Germline V gene data show CDR1 as SGHRS and CDR2 as YFSETQ. Trimming cost V 4 bases and J 3 bases, with 14 bases left between them. This CDR3 is 14 amino acids long. Remarks on this clone: Its antigen is unidentified.

With 60 Vbeta and 13 Jbeta primers, the PCR was carried out. The protocol was immunoSEQ multiplex PCR, while the TCRdb copy is restricted to in-frame clones and leaves out a portion. The sample carries roughly 120,000 clones, under 85% recorded once. Material: PBMCs. The V call is TRBV5-1, the J call TRBJ2-7, with D perhaps TRBD1 (6 bases). This TCR came from a man aged 35-49 years in good health and CMV-seronegative. The CDR3 sequence: CASSPGDGDYEQYF. CDR3 nucleotide sequence: TGCGCCAGCAGCCCAGGGGACGGAGACTACGAGCAGTACTTC.